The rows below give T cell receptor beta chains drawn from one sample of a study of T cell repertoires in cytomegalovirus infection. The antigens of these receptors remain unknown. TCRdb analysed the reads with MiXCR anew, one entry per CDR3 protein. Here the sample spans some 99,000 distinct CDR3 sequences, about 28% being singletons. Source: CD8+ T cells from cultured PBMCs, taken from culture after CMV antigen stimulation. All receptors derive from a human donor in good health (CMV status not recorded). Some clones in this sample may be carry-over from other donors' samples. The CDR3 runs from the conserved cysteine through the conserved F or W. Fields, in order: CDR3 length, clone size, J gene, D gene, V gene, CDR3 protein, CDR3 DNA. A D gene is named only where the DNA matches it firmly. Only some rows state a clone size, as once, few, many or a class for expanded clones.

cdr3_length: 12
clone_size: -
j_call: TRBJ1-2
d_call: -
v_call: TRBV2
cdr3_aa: CANLDGPYGYTF
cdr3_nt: TGTGCCAACTTAGACGGACCCTATGGCTACACCTTC

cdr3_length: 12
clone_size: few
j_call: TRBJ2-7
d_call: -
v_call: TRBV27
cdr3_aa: CASNKRGGEQYF
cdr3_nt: TGTGCCAGCAATAAGAGGGGTGGCGAGCAGTACTTC

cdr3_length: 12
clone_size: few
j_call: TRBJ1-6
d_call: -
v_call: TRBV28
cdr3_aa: CATRDFDSPLHF
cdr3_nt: TGTGCCACCCGGGACTTTGATTCACCCCTCCACTTT

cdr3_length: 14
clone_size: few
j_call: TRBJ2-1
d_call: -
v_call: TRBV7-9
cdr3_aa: CASSLAGGFNEQFF
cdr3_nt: TGTGCCAGCAGCTTAGCGGGGGGTTTCAATGAGCAGTTCTTC

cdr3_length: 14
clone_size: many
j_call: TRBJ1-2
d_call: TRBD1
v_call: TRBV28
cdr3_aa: CASSPRTGYYGYTF
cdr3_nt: TGTGCCAGCAGTCCCCGGACAGGTTACTATGGCTACACCTTC

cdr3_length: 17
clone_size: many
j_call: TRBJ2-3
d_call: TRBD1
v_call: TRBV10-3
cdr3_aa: CAISESTGQVSTDTQYF
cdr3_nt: TGTGCCATCAGTGAGTCGACCGGACAGGTTAGCACAGATACGCAGTATTTT

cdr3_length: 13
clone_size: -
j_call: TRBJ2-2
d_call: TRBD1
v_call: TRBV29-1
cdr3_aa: CSVYRGRTGELFF
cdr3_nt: TGCAGCGTATACAGGGGTCGGACCGGGGAGCTGTTTTTT

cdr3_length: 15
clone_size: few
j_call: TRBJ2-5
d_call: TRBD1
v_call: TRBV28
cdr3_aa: CASSIDRVGGETQYF
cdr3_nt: TGTGCCAGCAGTATCGACAGGGTTGGGGGAGAGACCCAGTACTTC

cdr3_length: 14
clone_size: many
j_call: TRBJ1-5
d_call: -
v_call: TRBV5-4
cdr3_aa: CASSFMGGDQPQHF
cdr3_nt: TGTGCCAGCAGCTTTATGGGGGGTGATCAGCCCCAGCATTTT

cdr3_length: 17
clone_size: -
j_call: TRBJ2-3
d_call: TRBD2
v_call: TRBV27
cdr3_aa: CASSFGLAGEYTDTQYF
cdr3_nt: TGTGCCAGCAGTTTTGGACTAGCGGGGGAATACACAGATACGCAGTATTTT

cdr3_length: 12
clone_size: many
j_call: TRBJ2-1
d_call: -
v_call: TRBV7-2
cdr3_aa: CASSLGSNEQFF
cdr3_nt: TGTGCCAGCAGCTTAGGCAGTAATGAGCAGTTCTTC

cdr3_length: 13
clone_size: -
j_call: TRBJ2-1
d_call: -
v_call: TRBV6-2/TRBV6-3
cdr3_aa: CASSYREHNEQFF
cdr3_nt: TGTGCCAGCAGTTACAGGGAACACAATGAGCAGTTCTTC

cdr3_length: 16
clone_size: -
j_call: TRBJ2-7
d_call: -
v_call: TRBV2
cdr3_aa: CASSGDPVQATYEQYF
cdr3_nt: TGTGCCAGCAGTGGAGATCCTGTACAGGCGACCTACGAGCAGTACTTC

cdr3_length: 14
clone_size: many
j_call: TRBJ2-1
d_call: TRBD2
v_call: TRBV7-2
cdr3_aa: CASSLAAGANEQFF
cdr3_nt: TGTGCCAGCAGCTTAGCAGCGGGGGCCAATGAGCAGTTCTTC

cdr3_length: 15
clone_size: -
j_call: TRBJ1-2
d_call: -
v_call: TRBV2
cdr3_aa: CASKTGNSLTSGYTF
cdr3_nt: TGTGCCAGCAAAACAGGGAATTCCCTAACTAGTGGCTACACCTTC

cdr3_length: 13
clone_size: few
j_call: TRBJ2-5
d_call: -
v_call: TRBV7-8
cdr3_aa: CASSPTVVETQYF
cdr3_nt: TGTGCCAGCAGCCCTACCGTAGTCGAGACCCAGTACTTC

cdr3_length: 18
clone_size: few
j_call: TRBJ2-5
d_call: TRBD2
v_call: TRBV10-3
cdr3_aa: CAISESSSLAGEQETQYF
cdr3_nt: TGTGCCATCAGTGAGTCTTCGAGCCTAGCGGGGGAACAAGAGACCCAGTACTTC

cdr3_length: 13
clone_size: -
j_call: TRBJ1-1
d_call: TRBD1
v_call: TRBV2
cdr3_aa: CASPQGSNTEAFF
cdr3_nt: TGTGCCAGTCCACAGGGGTCGAACACTGAAGCTTTCTTT

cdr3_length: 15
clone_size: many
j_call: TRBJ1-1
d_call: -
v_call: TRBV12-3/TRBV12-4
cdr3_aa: CASTLGYGYNTEAFF
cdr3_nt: TGTGCCAGCACCCTTGGATACGGGTATAACACTGAAGCTTTCTTT

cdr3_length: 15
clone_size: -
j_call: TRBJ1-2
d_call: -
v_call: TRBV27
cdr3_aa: CASSLVGASEEGYTF
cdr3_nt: TGTGCCAGCAGTTTGGTGGGGGCCAGTGAGGAAGGCTACACCTTC

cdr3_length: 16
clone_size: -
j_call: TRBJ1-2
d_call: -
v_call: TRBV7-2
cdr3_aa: CASSSEAAGEQFGYTF
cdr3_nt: TGTGCCAGCAGCTCAGAGGCGGCAGGGGAACAATTTGGCTACACCTTC

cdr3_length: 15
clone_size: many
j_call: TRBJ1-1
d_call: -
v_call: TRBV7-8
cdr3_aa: CASSLFFDRNTEAFF
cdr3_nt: TGTGCCAGCAGCTTATTTTTTGACAGAAACACTGAAGCTTTCTTT

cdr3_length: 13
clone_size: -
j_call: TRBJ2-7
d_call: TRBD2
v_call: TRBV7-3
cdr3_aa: CASSFAGGYEQYF
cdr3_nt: TGTGCCAGCAGCTTCGCGGGGGGTTACGAGCAGTACTTC

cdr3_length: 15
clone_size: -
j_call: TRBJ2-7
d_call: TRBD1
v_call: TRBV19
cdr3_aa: CASSLGTGVFHEQYF
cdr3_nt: TGTGCCAGTAGTCTGGGGACAGGGGTCTTCCACGAGCAGTACTTC

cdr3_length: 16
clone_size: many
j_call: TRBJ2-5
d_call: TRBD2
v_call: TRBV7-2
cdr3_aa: CASSLSPGRGEETQYF
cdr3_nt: TGTGCCAGCAGCTTAAGTCCTGGGCGGGGGGAAGAGACCCAGTACTTC

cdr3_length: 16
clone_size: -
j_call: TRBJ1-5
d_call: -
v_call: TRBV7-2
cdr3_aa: CASSFGQGGWNQPQHF
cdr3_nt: TGTGCCAGCAGCTTTGGTCAGGGTGGGTGGAATCAGCCCCAGCATTTT

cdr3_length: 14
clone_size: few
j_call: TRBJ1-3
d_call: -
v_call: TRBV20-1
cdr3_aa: CSAADGYSGNTIYF
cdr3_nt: TGCAGTGCTGCGGACGGTTACTCTGGAAACACCATATATTTT

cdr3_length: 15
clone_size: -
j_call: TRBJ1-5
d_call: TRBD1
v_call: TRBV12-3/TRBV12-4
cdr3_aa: CASSPNRGSNQPQHF
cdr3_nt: TGTGCCAGCTCACCAAACAGGGGGAGCAATCAGCCCCAGCATTTT

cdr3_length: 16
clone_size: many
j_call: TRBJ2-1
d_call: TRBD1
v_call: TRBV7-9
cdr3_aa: CASSPGQGRSYNEQFF
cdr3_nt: TGTGCCAGCAGCCCCGGACAGGGTCGCTCCTACAATGAGCAGTTCTTC

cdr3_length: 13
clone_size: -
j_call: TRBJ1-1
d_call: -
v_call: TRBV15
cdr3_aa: CATSHGRQDEAFF
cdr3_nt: TGTGCCACCAGCCACGGCCGACAGGATGAAGCTTTCTTT

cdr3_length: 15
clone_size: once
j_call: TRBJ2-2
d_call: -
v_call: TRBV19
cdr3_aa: CASSIGGTDEGELFF
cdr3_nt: TGTGCCAGTAGTATAGGAGGGACCGATGAAGGGGAGCTGTTTTTT

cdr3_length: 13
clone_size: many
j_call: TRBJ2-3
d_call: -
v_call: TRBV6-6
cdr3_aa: CASSLTSTDTQYF
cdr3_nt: TGTGCCAGCAGTCTGACCTCCACAGATACGCAGTATTTT

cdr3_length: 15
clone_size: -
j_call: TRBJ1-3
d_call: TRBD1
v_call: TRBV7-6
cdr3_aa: CASSRTTGTRNTIYF
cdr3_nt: TGTGCCAGCAGCAGGACGACAGGGACCAGAAACACCATATATTTT

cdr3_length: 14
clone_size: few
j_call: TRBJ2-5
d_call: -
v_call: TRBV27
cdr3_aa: CASSLPGQIETQYF
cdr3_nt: TGTGCCAGCAGCCTCCCCGGACAGATTGAGACCCAGTACTTC

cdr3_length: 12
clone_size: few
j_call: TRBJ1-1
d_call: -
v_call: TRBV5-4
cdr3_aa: CASSLEQREAFF
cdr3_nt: TGTGCCAGCAGCTTGGAACAGCGGGAAGCTTTCTTT

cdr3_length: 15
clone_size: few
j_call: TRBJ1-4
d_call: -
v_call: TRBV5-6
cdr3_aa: CASSSLIQANEKLFF
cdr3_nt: TGTGCCAGCAGCTCCTTGATTCAGGCGAATGAAAAACTGTTTTTT

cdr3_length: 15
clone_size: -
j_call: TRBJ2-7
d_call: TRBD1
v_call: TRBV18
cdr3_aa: CASSPSGTDLLEQYF
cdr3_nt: TGTGCCAGCTCACCCTCCGGGACAGACCTACTAGAGCAGTACTTC